Shown below are 30 T cell receptor beta chains from a single sample sequenced in a study of T cells in Graves' hyperthyroidism and ophthalmopathy. Amplification of TCR beta CDR3 regions was performed using RNA transcripts as template. The HTBI primer set served for first-round RT-PCR of the TCR CDR3. TCRdb passed the multiplex PCR reads through MiXCR, listing each CDR3 protein once. The sample gives 300,000 to 450,000 distinct CDR3 sequences, roughly 15% of which show up once; around 19% is in the top ten. The sequenced material came from blood. The receptors shown here come from a woman in her thirties with Graves' ophthalmopathy.

This clonotype was recorded at least ten times. The genes are TRBV11-3 and TRBJ2-5; D may be TRBD1 (5 bases). The CDR3 contains 15 residues. The V gene's germline CDR1 is SGHNT and CDR2 YENEEA. The V end lost 1 base, the J end lost 4 bases, and 13 bases lay between the germline ends. In nucleotides, the CDR3 is TGTGCCAGCAGCTTAGGGGGCGCGAGTGCAGAGACCCAGTACTTC. It codes for CASSLGGASAETQYF.

J is TRBJ2-2 and V is TRBV10-3; 8 positions match TRBD1. After removal of 4 bases from V and 3 bases from J, the junction contained 10 bases not matched to a gene. This CDR3 has 17 residues. Germline loops: CDR1 ENHRY, CDR2 SYGVKD. As DNA, the CDR3 is TGTGCCATCAGTGGGACAGGGATTGGGGCCTACACCGGGGAGCTGTTTTTT. Its protein is CAISGTGIGAYTGELFF.

This clonotype was seen at least ten times. This chain links TRBV11-3 with TRBJ1-1, with D maybe TRBD1 (6 bases). V was cut by 0 bases and J by 4 bases, with 15 bases left in between. CDR1 SGHNT and CDR2 YENEEA come from the germline V gene. This CDR3 spans 16 amino acids. The chain's CDR3 is CASSLDTQGFVTEAFF. The CDR3 nucleotides read TGTGCCAGCAGCTTAGATACGCAGGGGTTCGTCACTGAAGCTTTCTTT.

The table lists this clonotype with many counts. The chain uses TRBV29-1 and TRBJ1-2; no reliable D call. Germline CDR1 is SQVTM and CDR2 is ANQGSEA. CDR3 length: 13 amino acids. The V and J ends lost 4 bases and 3 bases respectively, with 12 bases between them. This chain's CDR3 is CSVGRGPHYGYTF. The CDR3 DNA is TGCAGCGTTGGTCGCGGGCCCCACTATGGCTACACCTTC.

Regarding this clonotype: This clone may be a read error of a much larger clone one base away. The chain links TRBV7-3 to TRBJ2-7; possible D gene TRBD1, 6 bases. The V gene lost 2 bases and the J gene lost 3 bases, with 11 bases spanning the gap. The CDR3 totals 14 residues. CDR1 is SGHTA, CDR2 FQGTGA, per germline. This CDR3 reads CASSLSGANYEQYF. In nucleotides, the CDR3 is TGTGCCAGCAGCTTATCAGGGGCGAACTACGAGCAGTACTTC.

This clonotype was recorded many times. This chain connects TRBV20-1 to TRBJ2-6; no definite D call. Germline V lookup: CDR1 DFQATT, CDR2 SNEGSKA (reference sequence). CDR3 size: 14 residues. Trimming shortened V by 2 bases and J by 0 bases, and 5 bases separated the two germline ends. DNA for the CDR3: TGCAGTGCTAGACCTTACTCTGGGGCCAACGTCCTGACTTTC. Translating gives CSARPYSGANVLTF.

Regarding this clonotype: A much larger clone sits a single nucleotide away, making a read error possible. This chain joins TRBV28 and TRBJ1-2, with TRBD1 matching over 8 bases. The CDR3 runs 13 residues. Germline values: CDR1 MDHEN, CDR2 SYDVKM. In DNA form, the CDR3 reads TGTACCAGCAGATCGGACAGGGAAAATGGCTACACCTTC. Translation gives CTSRSDRENGYTF.

V gene TRBV7-8 combines with J gene TRBJ1-4, with D maybe TRBD1 (5 bases). CDR1 is SGHVS and CDR2 is FQNEAQ in the germline V gene. V lost 5 bases, J lost 8 bases, and 15 bases lay in between. CDR3 length equals 14 residues. CDR3 sequence reads: CASSQGGVEEKLFF. For the CDR3, the DNA is TGTGCCAGCAGCCAAGGAGGGGTTGAGGAAAAACTGTTTTTT.

In its sample, this clonotype was seen many times. The rearrangement uses TRBV20-1 and TRBJ1-6, with D possibly being TRBD1 (6 bases). Trimming took 3 bases from V and 10 from J, leaving 19 bases between them. Germline V gene sequence: CDR1 DFQATT, CDR2 SNEGSKA (reference sequence). The CDR3 is made up of 15 amino acids. The CDR3 coding sequence is TGCAGTGCTAGTACAGGGTCACACTCGAACTCACCCCTCCACTTT. It encodes CSASTGSHSNSPLHF.

This clonotype was detected many times. The chain joins TRBV3-1 to TRBJ2-7, with 9 bases identical to TRBD2. Germline V gene lookup returns CDR1 LGHDT and CDR2 YNNKEL (reference sequence). The CDR3 consists of 15 residues. V lost 0 bases to trimming and J lost 4 bases; unmatched junction nucleotides: 4. CDR3 protein: CASSQDLTSGYEQYF. CDR3 bases: TGTGCCAGCAGCCAAGACCTAACTAGCGGGTACGAGCAGTACTTC.

This clonotype was recorded many times. The CDR3 reads CASSLAPHEQFF. The DNA of the CDR3 is TGTGCCAGCAGCTTAGCTCCCCATGAGCAGTTCTTC. The J gene is TRBJ2-1, the V gene TRBV7-8, with D unclear. Per the germline V gene, CDR1 is SGHVS and CDR2 is FQNEAQ. The CDR3 is 12 residues long. V lost 0 bases and J 8 bases, leaving 5 bases between the germline ends.

This clonotype was recorded many times. The chain uses TRBV20-1 and TRBJ1-2; maybe TRBD1 (5 bases). The CDR3 is 13 amino acids. CDR1 DFQATT and CDR2 SNEGSKA come from the germline V gene (reference sequence). The V gene lost 1 base and the J gene lost 2 bases, with 8 bases spanning the gap. The chain's CDR3 is CSARVAGNYGYTF. In DNA, the CDR3 is TGCAGTGCTAGAGTGGCAGGGAACTATGGCTACACCTTC.

CDR3 DNA: TGTGCCAGCAGCGTAGCTGGCGCCCCTCAGAACACCGGGGAGCTGTTTTTT. Its translation: CASSVAGAPQNTGELFF. The chain carries TRBV9 and TRBJ2-2; D uncertain. CDR1 SGDLS and CDR2 YYNGEE come from the germline V gene. V was shortened by 0 bases and J by 1 base, with 13 bases between the two germline ends. CDR3 length equals 17 residues.

This clonotype has a handful of counts. The genes are TRBV6-4 and TRBJ2-3; tentative D call: TRBD2 (5 bases). Germline CDR1 reads MRHNA; CDR2 reads SNTAGT. Trimming took 3 bases from V and 0 from J, leaving 10 bases between them. The CDR3 is made up of 15 amino acids. The CDR3 here is CASSEGRTSTDTQYF. The CDR3 bases are TGTGCCAGCAGTGAGGGTAGGACTAGCACAGATACGCAGTATTTT.

This clonotype was seen repeatedly, ten times or more. The rearrangement uses TRBV7-8 and TRBJ2-3, with D maybe TRBD1 (6 bases). Trimming removed 1 base from V and 5 bases from J, with 13 bases in between. CDR1 is SGHVS, CDR2 FQNEAQ, per germline. This CDR3 spans 15 amino acids. CDR3 nucleotides: TGTGCCAGCAGCTTAGGGGGGCCAAGTGTAGATACGCAGTATTTT. It translates to CASSLGGPSVDTQYF.

In its sample, this clonotype was seen many times. The chain employs TRBV5-6 and TRBJ2-7; 7 bases are a match to TRBD1. There are 13 residues in the CDR3. Germline trimming cut 0 bases from V and 5 bases from J; bases unmatched to any gene: 2. Germline loops: CDR1 SGHDT, CDR2 YYEEEE. The CDR3 bases are TGTGCCAGCAGCTTGGGACAGGGTAACGAGCAGTACTTC. Encoded protein: CASSLGQGNEQYF.

The table lists this clonotype with many counts. The V and J genes are TRBV7-2 and TRBJ1-2, with 7 bases aligning to TRBD1. J was trimmed by 4 bases and V by 5 bases; bases with no gene match: 13. Per germline, CDR1 SGHTA and CDR2 FQGNSA. The CDR3 loop spans 16 amino acids. The CDR3 DNA reads TGTGCCAGCAGCCTGACCAGGACAGGATTCCTCTATGGCTACACCTTC. This gives the protein CASSLTRTGFLYGYTF.

The sample holds many counts of this clonotype. This chain connects TRBV3-1 to TRBJ2-4; tentative D call: TRBD2 (6 bases). Between the trimmed V and J ends, which lost 4 bases and 8 bases, there was a span of 9 bases. Germline lookup yields CDR1 LGHDT and CDR2 YNNKEL (reference sequence). This CDR3 region has 12 residues. The CDR3, as DNA: TGTGCCAGCAGCCCCCGGAGGGACATTCAGTACTTC. Its translation: CASSPRRDIQYF.

This clonotype was observed many times. This chain joins TRBV3-1 and TRBJ1-1; D might be TRBD1 (6 bases). In germline, CDR1 is LGHDT, CDR2 YNNKEL (reference sequence). This CDR3 comprises 15 residues. With 2 bases removed from V and 4 bases from J, the gap between germline ends came to 14 bases. DNA of the CDR3: TGTGCCAGCAGCCAAAAGCGGGGGGCGGGCACTGAAGCTTTCTTT. Translated, it gives CASSQKRGAGTEAFF.

This clonotype occurred many times. The gene calls are TRBV20-1 and TRBJ2-6; TRBD2 matches at 7 bases. The CDR3 extends over 18 amino acids. The germline CDR1 and CDR2 sequences are DFQATT and SNEGSKA (reference sequence). Trimming took 0 bases from V and 1 from J; bases not matched to a gene: 9. CDR3 in DNA: TGCAGTGCTAGAGATATGATTTGGGGAGGGTCTGGGGCCAACGTCCTGACTTTC. It is translated as CSARDMIWGGSGANVLTF.

The chain employs TRBV27 and TRBJ1-2, with TRBD1 as a possible D gene (5 bases). Germline values: CDR1 MNHEY, CDR2 SMNVEV (reference sequence). The CDR3 is made up of 16 amino acids. V lost 4 bases and J lost 0, with 15 bases in between. The CDR3 DNA sequence: TGTGCCAGCAGTTCCTGGTCCTGGGGCTCTAACTATGGCTACACCTTC. Its translation is CASSSWSWGSNYGYTF.

The rearrangement links TRBV7-2 to TRBJ2-3, with TRBD2 matching 13 bases. From germline, CDR1 is SGHTA and CDR2 FQGNSA. The CDR3 consists of 17 residues. V lost 5 bases to trimming and J lost 2 bases; unmatched junction nucleotides: 7. The CDR3 region is CASSGRLAGGDTDTQYF. The CDR3 DNA reads as TGTGCCAGCAGCGGACGACTAGCGGGGGGCGACACAGATACGCAGTATTTT. Together with reference TRBV7-2 and TRBJ2-3, the CDR3 gives the full variable domain: GAGVSQSPSNKVTEKGKDVELRCDPISGHTALYWYRQSLGQGLEFLIYFQGNSAPDKSGLPSDRFSAERTGGSVSTLTIQRTQQEDSAVYLCASSGRLAGGDTDTQYFGPGTRLTVL.

This clonotype appeared many times. The V gene is TRBV11-3, the J gene TRBJ1-2; the D gene is possibly TRBD1 (6 bases). Germline V gene data show CDR1 as SGHNT and CDR2 as YENEEA. CDR3 size: 15 residues. Trimming removed 3 bases at V and 1 base at J, with 12 bases between. The CDR3, as DNA: TGTGCCAGCAGCTTGAAACAGGGTGATAACTATGGCTACACCTTC. Translation gives CASSLKQGDNYGYTF.

This clonotype was counted many times. This chain uses TRBV4-2 with TRBJ2-1; D may be TRBD1 (6 bases). CDR1 is LGHNA, CDR2 YNFKEQ, per germline. V was trimmed by 1 base and J by 9 bases, leaving 13 bases between them. The CDR3 contains 14 residues. The CDR3, as DNA: TGTGCCAGCAGCCAAGTAGCATTAGGGGGTGAGCAGTTCTTC. Translation: CASSQVALGGEQFF.

This clonotype was detected ten times or more. The chain couples TRBV12-3 or TRBV12-4 to TRBJ2-7; D perhaps matches TRBD2 (6 bases). This CDR3 is 16 amino acids long. Deletions cut 8 bases from V and 3 bases from J, with 23 bases between. CDR3 loop: CASARRRLAISYEQYF. CDR3 bases: TGTGCCAGCGCTCGAAGGCGCCTAGCGATAAGCTACGAGCAGTACTTC.

On this clonotype itself: In this CDR3 the conserved last residue, phenylalanine or tryptophan, is missing, so a read error is likely. The rearrangement joins TRBV28 to TRBJ1-2; D might be TRBD1 (5 bases). V dropped 4 bases and J dropped 4 bases, with 13 bases sitting between them. This CDR3 has 14 amino acids. Germline V CDR1 and CDR2: MDHEN, SYDVKM. CDR3 in amino acids: CASSSTGVGYGYTL. The DNA for the CDR3 is TGTGCCAGCAGTTCCACAGGAGTTGGCTATGGCTACACCCTC.

This clonotype was counted a few times. At one end, the junction sequence differs from germline, possibly due to a read error. This chain joins TRBV28 and TRBJ1-6, with a weak D call TRBD1 (5 bases). The germline V gene has CDR1 MDHEN and CDR2 SYDVKM. CDR3 length equals 14 residues. CDR3 bases: TGTGCCAGCAGTTTAACGACAGCCAATTCACTCCTCCACTTT. It translates to CASSLTTANSLLHF.

There are a few counts of this clonotype. The chain couples TRBV4-2 to TRBJ1-1; D uncertain. The V gene lost 0 bases and the J gene lost 3 bases, with 11 bases spanning the gap. CDR1 and CDR2 from the germline V gene are LGHNA and YNFKEQ. The CDR3 is 15 amino acids. DNA of the CDR3: TGTGCCAGCAGCCAAGATAATCATGGAGACACTGAAGCTTTCTTT. Its protein product is CASSQDNHGDTEAFF.

This clonotype was recorded a few times. The rearrangement links TRBV14 to TRBJ1-4; D is possibly TRBD1 (5 bases). Germline assignment: CDR1 SGHDN and CDR2 FVKESK. The CDR3 covers 15 residues. Trimming pared 4 bases from V and 3 bases from J, leaving 12 bases between. The CDR3 sequence: CASSRWTQPNEKLFF. CDR3 DNA: TGTGCCAGCAGCCGCTGGACACAGCCTAATGAAAAACTGTTTTTT.

In this sample, this clonotype turned up many times. The CDR3 DNA follows: TGTGCCAGCAGTTTACAGGACAATCAGCCCCAGCATTTT. Translated: CASSLQDNQPQHF. The chain carries TRBV12-3 or TRBV12-4 and TRBJ1-5; D call uncertain. This CDR3 spans 13 amino acids. The V and J ends lost 2 bases and 3 bases respectively, with 5 bases between them.